The clone carrying this TCR beta chain was seen a handful of times. What it binds is unknown. The assay that was used to sequence DNA from cultured CD4+ T cells was the Oncomine TCR Beta short-read assay. TCRdb analysed the PCR reads with MiXCR anew, one entry per CDR3 protein. Among just over 20,000 distinct CDR3 sequences, 43% were seen once, and the ten largest hold roughly 2.9%. Treatment given: approximately nine-day PBMC culture with coronavirus spike peptide pools or control peptides (ViraFEST assay). Germline assignment: CDR1 LNHNV and CDR2 YYDKDF (reference sequence). This CDR3 comprises 15 residues. Trimming shortened V by 0 bases and J by 7 bases, and 13 bases separated the two germline ends. These data come from a study of vaccination and CD4 T cells after COVID-19.

The receptor comes from a human donor who had recovered from COVID-19. The gene calls are TRBV15 and TRBJ1-5, with D uncertain. The material sequenced was CD4+ T cells from blood, cultured in vitro, taken after SARS-CoV-2 vaccination. The CDR3 bases are TGTGCCACCAGCAGAGATTTGGCGATCGTGCAGCCCCAGCATTTT. This codes for CATSRDLAIVQPQHF. The full variable domain, with the rest looked up from reference TRBV15 and TRBJ1-5, is DAMVIQNPRYQVTQFGKPVTLSCSQTLNHNVMYWYQQKSSQAPKLLFHYYDKDFNNEADTPDNFQSRRPNTSFCFLDIRSPGLGDTAMYLCATSRDLAIVQPQHFGDGTRLSIL.